This T cell receptor beta chain was profiled in a study of blood T cell repertoires in COVID-19. Study-wide context: COVID-19 samples, acute and convalescent, were from the United States, Italy and Spain.

With V trimmed by 6 bases and J by 0 bases, 15 bases remained unmatched. This CDR3 contains 17 residues. Looked up from germline, CDR1 is SGHRS and CDR2 is YFSETQ. Cohorts were assigned according to the clinical history that participants reported. Exposed enrollees encountered a COVID-19 case at some point within 2 weeks before study entry. Clones were sequenced by immunoSEQ multiplex PCR, and TCRdb holds only the in-frame ones, with some missing. The sample holds about 260,000 clones, 80% to 90% seen once. The source of this sequence is a man aged 50-59 years who had been exposed to COVID-19. Sequences were obtained from PBMCs or T cells enriched from blood (not recorded which). V and J are TRBV5-1 and TRBJ2-7; 7 nucleotides agree with TRBD1. The CDR3 protein is CASTIGTVYTASYEQYF. CDR3 bases: TGCGCCAGCACTATCGGGACAGTGTATACAGCCTCCTACGAGCAGTACTTC. The entire variable domain, with the rest obtained from reference TRBV5-1 and TRBJ2-7, is as follows: KAGVTQTPRYLIKTRGQQVTLSCSPISGHRSVSWYQQTPGQGLQFLFEYFSETQRNKGNFPGRFSGRQFSNSRSEMNVSTLELGDSALYLCASTIGTVYTASYEQYFGPGTRLTVT.